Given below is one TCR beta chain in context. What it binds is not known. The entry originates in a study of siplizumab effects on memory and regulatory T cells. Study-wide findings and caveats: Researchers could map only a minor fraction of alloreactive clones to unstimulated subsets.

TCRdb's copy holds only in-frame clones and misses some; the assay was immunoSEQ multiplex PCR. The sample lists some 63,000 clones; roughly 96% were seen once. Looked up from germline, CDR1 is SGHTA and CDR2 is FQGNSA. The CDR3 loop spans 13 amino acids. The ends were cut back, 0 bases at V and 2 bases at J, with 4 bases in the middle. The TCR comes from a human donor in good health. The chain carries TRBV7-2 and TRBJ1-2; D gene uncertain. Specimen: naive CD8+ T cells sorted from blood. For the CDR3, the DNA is TGTGCCAGCAGCTTAGCCCCGAACTATGGCTACACCTTC. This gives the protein CASSLAPNYGYTF. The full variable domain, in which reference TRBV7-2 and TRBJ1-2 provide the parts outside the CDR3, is GAGVSQSPSNKVTEKGKDVELRCDPISGHTALYWYRQSLGQGLEFLIYFQGNSAPDKSGLPSDRFSAERTGGSVSTLTIQRTQQEDSAVYLCASSLAPNYGYTFGSGTRLTVV.